A single sample is the source of the 32 T cell receptor beta chains below, sequenced in a study of blood T cell repertoires in COVID-19. Only in-frame clones appear in the TCRdb table, and some are missing; sequencing was by immunoSEQ multiplex PCR. The table has 80,000 to 100,000 clones, almost 90% seen once. Sequences were obtained from peripheral blood. The source of these receptors is a man aged 50-60 years with COVID-19, enrolled during active disease.

In this sample, this clone turned up once. This rearrangement joins TRBV6-5 to TRBJ1-1; TRBD1 aligns across 7 bases. CDR3 length: 13 amino acids. Germline V lookup: CDR1 MNHEY, CDR2 SVGAGI. The trim removed 6 bases at V and 2 bases at J, leaving 3 bases unmatched. The CDR3 is CASRRDSNTEAFF. The CDR3 DNA reads TGTGCCAGCAGACGGGACAGTAACACTGAAGCTTTCTTT.

This clone was detected a few times. The CDR3 loop reads CASSRDRGKGNTEAFF. The CDR3 DNA reads as TGTGCCAGCAGCCGGGACAGGGGAAAAGGGAACACTGAAGCTTTCTTT. This sequence joins TRBV2 and TRBJ1-1; 10 bases are a match to TRBD1. From germline, CDR1 is SNHLY and CDR2 FYNNEI. Trimming removed 6 bases from V and 1 base from J; junction bases left unmatched: 8. The CDR3 covers 16 residues.

V usage is TRBV30 and J usage is TRBJ1-2; weak D call: TRBD1 (5 bases). Trimming stripped 1 base from V and 6 bases from J, with 9 bases between. Germline V gives CDR1 GTSNPN, CDR2 SVGIG (reference sequence). There are 12 residues in the CDR3. CDR3 sequence reads: CAWSDPGHGYTF. CDR3 bases: TGTGCCTGGAGTGACCCAGGGCATGGCTACACCTTC.

This clone has a handful of counts. This chain links TRBV6-5 with TRBJ1-1, with a weak D call TRBD1 (5 bases). Per the germline V gene, CDR1 is MNHEY and CDR2 is SVGAGI. V gave up 0 bases and J gave up 10 bases, with 12 bases separating them. This CDR3 spans 13 amino acids. CDR3 nucleotides: TGTGCCAGCAGTTACTCAGGCAGCGGGGGAGCTTTCTTT. Encoded protein: CASSYSGSGGAFF.

This chain joins TRBV7-8 and TRBJ2-4; 12 positions match TRBD2. Germline V gives CDR1 SGHVS, CDR2 FQNEAQ. V was pared by 0 bases and J by 0 bases, with 6 bases of the junction left unmatched. The CDR3 is 19 amino acids. CDR3 sequence (DNA): TGTGCCAGCAGCTTAGCTTGGACTAGCGGGGTCTTAGCCAAAAACATTCAGTACTTC. Translating it yields CASSLAWTSGVLAKNIQYF.

The V call is TRBV3-1 (or the pseudogene TRBV3-2), the J call TRBJ2-7; 13 bases are shared with TRBD2. The CDR3 length is 18 residues. Germline lookup yields CDR1 LGHDT and CDR2 YNNKEL (reference sequence). V shed 0 bases and J 4 bases; nucleotides not matched to a gene: 9. The CDR3: CASSQDGLAGVPGYEQYF. CDR3 DNA: TGTGCCAGCAGCCAAGACGGACTAGCGGGGGTACCAGGGTACGAGCAGTACTTC.

This chain joins TRBV7-2 and TRBJ2-1, with D tentatively TRBD2 (5 bases). This CDR3 comprises 14 residues. V was trimmed by 6 bases and J by 4 bases, leaving 13 bases between them. Germline CDR1 and CDR2: SGHTA and FQGNSA. CDR3 in DNA: TGTGCCAGCAGTTACCGGGATCAATACAATGAGCAGTTCTTC. This gives the protein CASSYRDQYNEQFF.

The chain joins TRBV10-1 to TRBJ2-2, with D hard to call. The CDR3 is 12 residues long. Trimming pared 3 bases from V and 4 bases from J, leaving 3 bases between. Germline CDR1 WNHNN, CDR2 SYGVQD (reference sequence). CDR3 in amino acids: CASSDSTGELFF. The CDR3 DNA sequence: TGCGCCAGCAGTGATAGCACCGGGGAGCTGTTTTTT.

The chain joins TRBV9 to TRBJ2-2; D perhaps matches TRBD1 (6 bases). V was trimmed by 3 bases and J by 0 bases, leaving 12 bases between them. CDR1 and CDR2 from the germline V gene are SGDLS and YYNGEE. The CDR3 extends over 16 amino acids. The CDR3: CASSGHGTTNTGELFF. The CDR3 bases are TGTGCCAGCAGCGGACATGGGACAACGAACACCGGGGAGCTGTTTTTT.

This chain connects TRBV3-1 (or the pseudogene TRBV3-2) to TRBJ2-1, with TRBD2 matching 13 bases. This CDR3 region has 19 residues. V was pared by 2 bases and J by 2 bases, with 9 bases of the junction left unmatched. In germline, CDR1 is LGHDT, CDR2 YNNKEL (reference sequence). In nucleotides, the CDR3 is TGTGCCAGCAGCCAAAAAAGAACTAGCGGGGGGGCGGCCTACAATGAGCAGTTCTTC. Translation gives CASSQKRTSGGAAYNEQFF.

The rearrangement joins TRBV6-5 to TRBJ1-2, with 9 bases fitting TRBD1. The V segment lost 10 bases and the J segment 4 bases; nucleotides outside the gene matches: 10. The CDR3 is made up of 14 amino acids. Germline-derived CDR1 and CDR2 are MNHEY and SVGAGI. In DNA form, the CDR3 reads TGTGCCACTACGACAGGGGGAAGGGGCTATGGCTACACCTTC. Translated, it gives CATTTGGRGYGYTF.

The chain combines TRBV24-1 with TRBJ2-7, with D possibly TRBD2 on 6 matching bases. V was clipped by 4 bases and J by 0 bases, with 12 bases between them. From germline, CDR1 is KGHDR and CDR2 SFDVKD. The CDR3 extends over 15 amino acids. CDR3 loop: CATSDPTTSSYEQYF. CDR3 nucleotide sequence: TGTGCCACCAGTGACCCCACGACTAGCTCCTACGAGCAGTACTTC.

The V gene is TRBV19, the J gene TRBJ2-3; TRBD2 matches 12 bases. The CDR3 is made up of 16 amino acids. Germline V lookup: CDR1 LNHDA, CDR2 SQIVND (reference sequence). With 4 bases clipped from V and 3 bases from J, the junction kept 5 bases outside the gene matches. DNA for the CDR3: TGTGCCAGTAGTAGTCCTAGCGGGGGGGGTACAGATACGCAGTATTTT. As protein: CASSSPSGGGTDTQYF.

V and J are TRBV7-9 and TRBJ1-1; D gene unclear. This CDR3 contains 13 residues. The germline V gene encodes CDR1 SEHNR and CDR2 FQNEAQ (reference sequence). Trimming removed 7 bases at V and 3 bases at J, with 12 bases between. This CDR3 reads CASNSAADTEAFF. The CDR3 DNA follows: TGTGCCAGCAATTCGGCGGCTGACACTGAAGCTTTCTTT.

V gene TRBV19 combines with J gene TRBJ1-1; D is unresolved. This CDR3 has 15 residues. CDR1 LNHDA and CDR2 SQIVND come from the germline V gene (reference sequence). The V end was cut by 1 base, the J end by 2 bases, with 11 bases between. The CDR3 spells CASSIAGGVNTEAFF. In nucleotides, the CDR3 is TGTGCCAGTAGTATAGCAGGAGGAGTTAACACTGAAGCTTTCTTT. Drawing the rest from reference TRBV19 and TRBJ1-1, the complete variable domain is DGGITQSPKYLFRKEGQNVTLSCEQNLNHDAMYWYRQDPGQGLRLIYYSQIVNDFQKGDIAEGYSVSREKKESFPLTVTSAQKNPTAFYLCASSIAGGVNTEAFFGQGTRLTVV.

The chain joins TRBV12-3 or TRBV12-4 to TRBJ1-4; no definite D call. The CDR3 covers 12 residues. Trimming took 8 bases from V and 12 from J, leaving 16 bases between them. Here the CDR3 DNA reads TGTGCCAGCGTACTACCCTACGGAGAACTGTTTTTT. It translates to CASVLPYGELFF.

The rearrangement uses TRBV3-1 (or the pseudogene TRBV3-2) and TRBJ1-2, with 7 bases lining up with TRBD1. Germline assignment: CDR1 LGHDT and CDR2 YNNKEL (reference sequence). After removal of 1 base from V and 3 bases from J, the junction contained 2 bases not matched to a gene. The CDR3 runs 14 residues. The chain's CDR3 is CASSQAGGDYGYTF. Here the CDR3 DNA reads TGTGCCAGCAGCCAAGCAGGGGGTGACTATGGCTACACCTTC.

The chain carries TRBV6-6 and TRBJ1-4; possibly TRBD1 for D (5 bases). The CDR3 spans 15 residues. CDR1 is MNHNY and CDR2 is SVGAGI in the germline V gene (reference sequence). Trimming took off 0 bases at V and 5 bases at J, with 10 bases between the two ends. CDR3 sequence (DNA): TGTGCCAGCAGTTACTCTGGGGGGACCAATGAAAAACTGTTTTTT. Translation gives CASSYSGGTNEKLFF.

The genes are TRBV24-1 and TRBJ2-2; 7 nucleotides agree with TRBD1. CDR3 length equals 16 residues. Germline CDR1 reads KGHDR; CDR2 reads SFDVKD. V dropped 1 base and J dropped 7; count of bases not matched to a gene: 8. The CDR3 region is CATSDFRDRDNGELFF. In DNA, the CDR3 is TGTGCCACCAGTGATTTTAGAGACAGGGACAACGGGGAGCTGTTTTTT.

The CDR3 here is CASSPGLGGGTF. CDR3 bases: TGTGCCAGCAGCCCCGGCCTGGGCGGGGGAACCTTC. The chain has TRBV11-2 and TRBJ1-2; D might be TRBD1 (5 bases). This CDR3 is 12 amino acids long. From germline, CDR1 is SGHAT and CDR2 FQNNGV. Trimming removed 5 bases at V and 14 bases at J, with 18 bases between.

This CDR3 is CASSQGTSGGNTGELFF. CDR3 DNA sequence: TGCGCCAGCAGCCAAGGGACTAGCGGGGGGAACACCGGGGAGCTGTTTTTT. V and J are TRBV4-3 and TRBJ2-2, with TRBD2 matching over 13 bases. The CDR3 loop spans 17 amino acids. J was trimmed by 1 base and V by 1 base; bases with no gene match: 0. CDR1 LGHNA and CDR2 YSLEER come from the germline V gene.

The chain employs TRBV11-2 and TRBJ2-7; the match to TRBD1 covers 8 bases. The J segment lost 4 bases and the V segment lost 5 bases, leaving 4 bases of the junction unmatched. This CDR3 contains 13 residues. Per the germline V gene, CDR1 is SGHAT and CDR2 is FQNNGV. CDR3 DNA sequence: TGTGCCAGCAGCCCGGGACAGGCTTACGAGCAGTACTTC. Translating gives CASSPGQAYEQYF.

The chain carries TRBV10-3 and TRBJ1-1; maybe TRBD1 (5 bases). The CDR3 contains 13 residues. V lost 11 bases and J 5 bases, leaving 18 bases between the germline ends. The germline V gene has CDR1 ENHRY and CDR2 SYGVKD. The CDR3 loop is CAASRGSGTEAFF. CDR3 nucleotides: TGTGCCGCCTCCCGGGGGAGCGGGACTGAAGCTTTCTTT.

This chain links TRBV3-1 (or the pseudogene TRBV3-2) with TRBJ2-7, with TRBD2 as a possible D gene (6 bases). The V gene's germline CDR1 is LGHDT and CDR2 YNNKEL (reference sequence). Trimming took off 1 base at V and 6 bases at J, with 10 bases between the two ends. The CDR3 is 13 amino acids. The CDR3 sequence: CASSQGIGGEQYF. In nucleotides, the CDR3 is TGTGCCAGCAGCCAAGGTATCGGGGGCGAGCAGTACTTC.

The chain links TRBV9 to TRBJ2-5; 10 positions match TRBD2. The CDR3 consists of 14 residues. CDR1 SGDLS and CDR2 YYNGEE come from the germline V gene. The junction had 3 bases not matched to a gene; V was cut back by 4 bases and J by 3 bases. The CDR3 loop is CASSSLAGEETQYF. Here the CDR3 DNA reads TGTGCCAGCAGCTCCCTAGCGGGGGAAGAGACCCAGTACTTC.

The chain combines TRBV12-3 or TRBV12-4 with TRBJ2-1; tentative D call: TRBD1 (5 bases). The CDR3 is 12 residues long. V was cut by 6 bases and J by 8 bases, with 11 bases left in between. CDR3 in amino acids: CASRWTLHEQFF. The DNA for the CDR3 is TGTGCCAGCAGGTGGACACTTCATGAGCAGTTCTTC.

The rearrangement links TRBV15 to TRBJ1-1; 8 bases fit TRBD1. The CDR3 is made up of 16 amino acids. Germline assignment: CDR1 LNHNV and CDR2 YYDKDF (reference sequence). Germline trimming cut 0 bases from V and 0 bases from J; bases unmatched to any gene: 3. The CDR3 nucleotides are TGTGCCACCAGCAGAGATGGACAGGGAATGAACACTGAAGCTTTCTTT. Residues: CATSRDGQGMNTEAFF.

This clone was seen more than once but under ten times. The chain carries TRBV19 and TRBJ1-2; 9 bases align to TRBD1. The germline gives CDR1 LNHDA, CDR2 SQIVND (reference sequence). CDR3 length equals 14 residues. V was pared by 9 bases and J by 0 bases, with 5 bases of the junction left unmatched. The CDR3 loop is CASRDRDANYGYTF. In DNA, the CDR3 is TGTGCCAGCCGGGACAGGGATGCTAACTATGGCTACACCTTC.

The CDR3 sequence is CASSKDRVSPLHF. Written as DNA, the CDR3 is TGTGCCAGCAGCAAGGACAGGGTTTCACCCCTCCACTTT. This chain connects TRBV7-3 to TRBJ1-6, with TRBD1 matching over 8 bases. The CDR3 has 13 residues. Trimming at V came to 5 bases and at J to 9 bases, leaving 3 bases not matched to a gene. The germline V gene has CDR1 SGHTA and CDR2 FQGTGA.

This sequence joins TRBV3-1 (or the pseudogene TRBV3-2) and TRBJ1-1; 8 bases match TRBD1. The germline gives CDR1 LGHDT, CDR2 YNNKEL (reference sequence). The V segment lost 2 bases and the J segment 2 bases; nucleotides outside the gene matches: 4. This CDR3 spans 15 amino acids. The CDR3 loop is CASSQRTGLNTEAFF. The DNA for the CDR3 is TGTGCCAGCAGCCAACGGACAGGGCTCAACACTGAAGCTTTCTTT.

The chain couples TRBV7-8 to TRBJ2-7; 9 bases fit TRBD2. The CDR3 is 16 amino acids. Trimming at V came to 1 base and at J to 0 bases, leaving 4 bases not matched to a gene. Germline values: CDR1 SGHVS, CDR2 FQNEAQ. CDR3 in amino acids: CASSLGLAGSSYEQYF. The CDR3 bases are TGTGCCAGCAGCTTAGGCCTAGCGGGGAGCTCCTACGAGCAGTACTTC.

The gene calls are TRBV11-1 and TRBJ1-6; unclear D gene. V dropped 5 bases and J dropped 9 bases, with 11 bases sitting between them. Germline loops: CDR1 SGHAT, CDR2 FQDESV (reference sequence). The CDR3 totals 13 residues. This CDR3 reads CASSPGLSSPLHF. For the CDR3, the DNA is TGTGCCAGCAGCCCGGGATTGAGTTCACCCCTCCACTTT.